The 3 T cell receptor beta chains below all came from one sample that was sequenced in a study of regulatory T cells in long-lasting Graves disease. Time point described: newly diagnosed GD, antithyroid drugs for less than 3 months. Making the TCR library involved RNA that had been extracted from PBMCs. Building of the TCR beta libraries involved iRepertoire HTBI primers and Arm-PCR of CDR3 regions. TCRdb independently ran MiXCR on the multiplex PCR reads; one entry per CDR3 protein. The sample holds about 530,000 distinct CDR3 sequences; roughly a sixth are singletons and the top ten take 25%. These data also featured in a second study, about T cells in Graves' hyperthyroidism and ophthalmopathy.

Sequenced here: peripheral blood mononuclear cells (PBMCs), sampled at new diagnosis, from a patient treated with antithyroid drugs. These receptor sequences come from a middle-aged woman with Graves disease.

This clonotype has at least ten counts. The chain has TRBV12-3 or TRBV12-4 and TRBJ2-4, with 7 bases aligning to TRBD2. The CDR3 sequence is 17 residues long. With V trimmed by 2 bases and J by 2 bases, 9 bases remained unmatched. The CDR3 spells CASSLTGTKRTKNIQYF. The CDR3 coding sequence is TGTGCCAGCAGTTTAACCGGGACTAAACGCACCAAAAACATTCAGTACTTC.

CDR3 in DNA: TGTGCCACCACGACTAGCGGGAGATACACAGATACGCAGTATTTT. It is translated as CATTTSGRYTDTQYF. This chain uses TRBV15 with TRBJ2-3; 12 bases agree with TRBD2. This CDR3 has 15 amino acids. Per germline, CDR1 LNHNV and CDR2 YYDKDF (reference sequence). Trimming removed 7 bases from V and 2 bases from J; junction bases left unmatched: 4.

This clonotype was counted only a few times. The chain is built from TRBV6-1 and TRBJ2-1; TRBD1 agrees at 9 bases. Germline trimming cut 5 bases from V and 4 bases from J; bases unmatched to any gene: 9. The CDR3 has 16 residues. Germline V lookup: CDR1 MNHNS, CDR2 SASEGT. The CDR3 is CASSHIGDRAYNEQFF. In DNA form, the CDR3 reads TGTGCCAGCAGTCATATCGGGGACAGGGCTTACAATGAGCAGTTCTTC.